This T cell receptor (beta chain) is drawn from a study of OX40 agonist ivuxolimab in advanced cancers. Produced via immunoSEQ multiplex PCR; TCRdb's table is partial and in-frame only. The sample comprises roughly 70,000 clones, 65% to 85% of which are singletons, and over 0.95% rests with the top ten. The sample here was CD4+ or CD8+ T cells sorted from blood, taken in a trial of the OX40 agonist ivuxolimab. This clonotype originated in an adult with an advanced solid tumor such as melanoma, head and neck, liver or kidney cancer.

The CDR3 DNA is TGTGCCAGCAGCCGCGACGGGAATTCACCCCTCCACTTT. Translating it yields CASSRDGNSPLHF. The chain employs TRBV9 and TRBJ1-6, with D unclear. Trimming cost V 4 bases and J 7 bases, with 9 bases left between them. The CDR3 covers 13 residues. Germline V CDR1 and CDR2: SGDLS, YYNGEE.